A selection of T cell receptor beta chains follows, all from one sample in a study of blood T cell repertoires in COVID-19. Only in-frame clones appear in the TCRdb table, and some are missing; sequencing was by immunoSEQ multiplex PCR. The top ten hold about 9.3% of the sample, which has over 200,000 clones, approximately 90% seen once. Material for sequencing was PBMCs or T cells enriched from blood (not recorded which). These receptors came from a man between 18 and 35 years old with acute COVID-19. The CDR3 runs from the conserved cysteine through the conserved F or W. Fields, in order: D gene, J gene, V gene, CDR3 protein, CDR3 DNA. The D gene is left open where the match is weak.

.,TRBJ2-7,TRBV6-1,CASSEVGGRSEQYF,TGTGCCAGCAGTGAAGTCGGGGGGCGAAGCGAGCAGTACTTC
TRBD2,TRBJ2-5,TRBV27,CASSLYRSPSGREETQYF,TGTGCCAGCAGTTTATATCGGTCGCCTAGCGGGAGGGAAGAGACCCAGTACTTC
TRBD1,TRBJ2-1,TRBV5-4,CASSLAQTGPTEQFF,TGTGCCAGCAGCTTGGCCCAGACAGGGCCGACAGAGCAGTTCTTC
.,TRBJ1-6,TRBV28,CASCPNNSPLHF,TGTGCCAGCTGTCCAAATAATTCACCCCTCCACTTT
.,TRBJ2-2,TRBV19,CASSILAGTGELFF,TGTGCCAGTAGTATCCTAGCTGGCACCGGGGAGCTGTTTTTT
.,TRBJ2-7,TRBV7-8,CASSLSTASYEQYF,TGTGCCAGCAGCTTAAGCACAGCCTCCTACGAGCAGTACTTC
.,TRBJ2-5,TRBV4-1,CASSQGSQGPRETQYF,TGCGCCAGCAGCCAAGGAAGTCAGGGCCCTAGGGAGACCCAGTACTTC
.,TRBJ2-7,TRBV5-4,CASSPRDTSYEQYF,TGTGCCAGCAGCCCCCGGGACACTTCCTACGAGCAGTACTTC
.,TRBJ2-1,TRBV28,CASSTTWGRYNEQFF,TGTGCCAGCAGCACCACTTGGGGGCGGTACAATGAGCAGTTCTTC
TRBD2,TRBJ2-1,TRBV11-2,CASSLAGGLDEQFF,TGTGCCAGCAGCTTGGCGGGAGGGCTCGATGAGCAGTTCTTC